The rows below give T cell receptor beta chains drawn from one sample of a study of early T cells in non-severe SARS-CoV-2 infection. One entry per CDR3 protein results from TCRdb running MiXCR on the 5' RACE reads. The profile shows about 81,000 distinct CDR3 sequences, 11% to 15% of them singletons. Source material: whole blood. The origin of the receptors is an adult who was a healthcare worker with PCR-confirmed SARS-CoV-2 infection or an uninfected control (not recorded which). Each CDR3 is given with its conserved first and last residue. D genes are given only for firm matches. For some rows the clone size is stated as once, few or many, or as a class when expanded; others skip it.

J gene: TRBJ1-2
V gene: TRBV5-1
clone size: -
D gene: -
CDR3 DNA: TGCGCCAGCAGCTTGGATAACAGGCCCTATGGCTACACCTTC
CDR3 protein: CASSLDNRPYGYTF

J gene: TRBJ1-2
V gene: TRBV29-1
clone size: -
D gene: -
CDR3 DNA: TGCAGCGTCGCCGGGAGTGTCACGACCAACTATGGCTACACCTTC
CDR3 protein: CSVAGSVTTNYGYTF

J gene: TRBJ2-1
V gene: TRBV20-1
clone size: few
D gene: TRBD2
CDR3 DNA: TGCAGTGCTAGAGAATTGGGACTAGCGGGGGGGTACAATGAGCAGTTCTTC
CDR3 protein: CSARELGLAGGYNEQFF

J gene: TRBJ2-3
V gene: TRBV20-1
clone size: few
D gene: TRBD1
CDR3 DNA: TGCAGTGCATCCGACAGGGGGCCCACAGATACGCAGTATTTT
CDR3 protein: CSASDRGPTDTQYF

J gene: TRBJ1-2
V gene: TRBV7-9
clone size: -
D gene: -
CDR3 DNA: TGTGCCAGTCAGCCCGTAGGCGCCTATGGCTACACCTTC
CDR3 protein: CASQPVGAYGYTF

J gene: TRBJ1-2
V gene: TRBV3-1
clone size: few
D gene: TRBD1
CDR3 DNA: TGTGCCAGCAGCGTTCCGGGACAGATCTATGGCTACACCTTC
CDR3 protein: CASSVPGQIYGYTF

J gene: TRBJ2-3
V gene: TRBV7-9
clone size: many
D gene: -
CDR3 DNA: TGTGCCAGCAGCTGGATCGCCCGTTCAGATACGCAGTATTTT
CDR3 protein: CASSWIARSDTQYF

J gene: TRBJ1-6
V gene: TRBV7-9
clone size: -
D gene: TRBD1
CDR3 DNA: TGTGCCAGCAGCTTCGGGACAGGGGGAGGTTCACCCCTCCACTTT
CDR3 protein: CASSFGTGGGSPLHF

J gene: TRBJ2-5
V gene: TRBV4-3
clone size: -
D gene: TRBD2
CDR3 DNA: TGCGCCAGCAGCCAAGATAGCCAGCGGGGGGGACGAGAGACCCAGTACTTC
CDR3 protein: CASSQDSQRGGRETQYF

J gene: TRBJ1-2
V gene: TRBV25-1
clone size: few
D gene: TRBD1
CDR3 DNA: TGTGCCAGCAGTGAGGGGGACAGAAGGGTTGGCTACACCTTC
CDR3 protein: CASSEGDRRVGYTF

J gene: TRBJ2-7
V gene: TRBV6-2/TRBV6-3
clone size: few
D gene: TRBD1
CDR3 DNA: TGTGCCAGCAGTTACTCGTTAGCAGGGGGCATCTCCTACGAGCAGTACTTC
CDR3 protein: CASSYSLAGGISYEQYF

J gene: TRBJ2-5
V gene: TRBV28
clone size: many
D gene: -
CDR3 DNA: TGTGCCAGCAGGTACCAAGAGACCCAGTACTTC
CDR3 protein: CASRYQETQYF

J gene: TRBJ2-7
V gene: TRBV3-1
clone size: -
D gene: -
CDR3 DNA: TGTGCCAGCAGCCAACTGGCGGTTGGTAGAGCAATCGAGCAGTACTTC
CDR3 protein: CASSQLAVGRAIEQYF

J gene: TRBJ2-7
V gene: TRBV12-3/TRBV12-4
clone size: -
D gene: TRBD2
CDR3 DNA: TGTGCCAGCAGCCTAGCGGGGGGCTCCTACGAGCAGTACTTC
CDR3 protein: CASSLAGGSYEQYF

J gene: TRBJ2-3
V gene: TRBV2
clone size: -
D gene: -
CDR3 DNA: TGTGCCAGCCAGTGGACGAGGAGCACAGATACGCAGTATTTT
CDR3 protein: CASQWTRSTDTQYF

J gene: TRBJ1-2
V gene: TRBV9
clone size: few
D gene: -
CDR3 DNA: TGTGCCAGCAGCGTAGAGGGACAAGCCTGGGGCTATGGCTACACCTTC
CDR3 protein: CASSVEGQAWGYGYTF

J gene: TRBJ2-2
V gene: TRBV7-6
clone size: -
D gene: -
CDR3 DNA: TGTGCCAGCAGCTTAGTTTCCACCTATAACACCGGGGAGCTGTTTTTT
CDR3 protein: CASSLVSTYNTGELFF

J gene: TRBJ1-1
V gene: TRBV10-3
clone size: few
D gene: -
CDR3 DNA: TGTGCCATCAGTGAGTCGATTGCAGGGAGTAACACTGAAGCTTTCTTT
CDR3 protein: CAISESIAGSNTEAFF

J gene: TRBJ1-2
V gene: TRBV3-1
clone size: few
D gene: -
CDR3 DNA: TGTGCCAGCAGACCTGGGGGCAGAAATTACTATGGCTACACCTTC
CDR3 protein: CASRPGGRNYYGYTF

J gene: TRBJ2-1
V gene: TRBV12-3/TRBV12-4
clone size: few
D gene: -
CDR3 DNA: TGTGCCAGCAGAAAAACCATATCTGTAAATGAGCAGTTCTTC
CDR3 protein: CASRKTISVNEQFF

J gene: TRBJ2-2
V gene: TRBV5-4
clone size: -
D gene: -
CDR3 DNA: TGTGCCAGCAGCTTGACCGGAATCACCGGGGAGCTGTTTTTT
CDR3 protein: CASSLTGITGELFF

J gene: TRBJ2-7
V gene: TRBV19
clone size: few
D gene: -
CDR3 DNA: TGTGCCAGTAGAGACACAGGGAACCCGAGAGGCGAGCAGTACTTC
CDR3 protein: CASRDTGNPRGEQYF

J gene: TRBJ1-2
V gene: TRBV20-1
clone size: few
D gene: -
CDR3 DNA: TGCAGTGCCCCGTCAGGATGGGGCTATGGCTACACCTTC
CDR3 protein: CSAPSGWGYGYTF

J gene: TRBJ1-2
V gene: TRBV5-1
clone size: -
D gene: -
CDR3 DNA: TGCGCCAGCAGCCTTGGACAGAATAATGGCTACACCTTC
CDR3 protein: CASSLGQNNGYTF

J gene: TRBJ2-7
V gene: TRBV7-9
clone size: few
D gene: TRBD1
CDR3 DNA: TGTGCCAGCAGCCCTCAGACAGGGTGGTCCCAAGAGTCCTACGAGCAGTACTTC
CDR3 protein: CASSPQTGWSQESYEQYF